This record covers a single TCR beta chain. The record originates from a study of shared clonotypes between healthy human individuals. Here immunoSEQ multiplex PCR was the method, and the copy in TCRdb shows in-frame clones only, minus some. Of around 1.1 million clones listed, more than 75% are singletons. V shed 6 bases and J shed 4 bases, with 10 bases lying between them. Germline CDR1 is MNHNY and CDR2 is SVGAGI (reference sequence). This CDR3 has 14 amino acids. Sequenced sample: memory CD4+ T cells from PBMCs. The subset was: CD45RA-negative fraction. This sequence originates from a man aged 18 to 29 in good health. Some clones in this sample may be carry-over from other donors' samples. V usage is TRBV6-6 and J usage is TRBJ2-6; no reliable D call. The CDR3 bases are TGTGCCAGCAGCCGCCTCTCGGGGGCCAACGTCCTGACTTTC. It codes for CASSRLSGANVLTF.